A single sample is the source of the 21 T cell receptor beta chains below, sequenced in a study of T-cell memory formation after mild COVID-19. TCRdb recomputed calls from the 5' RACE reads with MiXCR, one row per CDR3 protein. This sample has around 320,000 distinct CDR3 sequences, with around 15% found just once. The sequenced sample consisted of PBMCs or a T cell subset sorted from them (not recorded which). The receptors derive from a man younger than 35 who had mild COVID-19 (a few samples of this study predate the infection). Cell type and time point are not known.

This clonotype came up a few times. This sequence joins TRBV12-3 or TRBV12-4 and TRBJ1-5; a possible D gene is TRBD1 (5 bases). V was clipped by 5 bases and J by 5 bases, with 13 bases between them. The CDR3 contains 14 residues. CDR3 in amino acids: CASSRWGRDQPQHF. For the CDR3, the DNA is TGTGCCAGCAGTCGATGGGGCCGAGATCAGCCCCAGCATTTT.

This clonotype was recorded a few times. The gene calls are TRBV11-1 and TRBJ2-7; D possibly corresponds to TRBD1 (5 bases). The V gene's germline CDR1 is SGHAT and CDR2 FQDESV (reference sequence). The CDR3 has 14 residues. Trimming left V 5 bases short and J 6 bases short, with 17 bases between. The CDR3: CASSTGPNALEQYV. The CDR3 DNA follows: TGTGCCAGCAGCACAGGACCCAACGCCCTCGAGCAGTACGTC.

This clonotype was detected only a few times. This chain connects TRBV6-2 or TRBV6-3 to TRBJ2-3; D is undetermined. From germline, CDR1 is MNHEY and CDR2 SVGEGT. V lost 5 bases to trimming and J lost 4 bases, with 13 bases between them. CDR3 length: 14 residues. The CDR3 bases are TGTGCCAGCAGTCGGAGCTTTACGTCAGATACGCAGTATTTT. Translation: CASSRSFTSDTQYF.

At least ten counts were recorded for this clonotype. This chain links TRBV5-5 with TRBJ2-6, with D unresolved. The CDR3 extends over 15 amino acids. Trimming stripped 4 bases from V and 1 base from J, with 9 bases between. Per germline, CDR1 SGHKS and CDR2 YYEKEE (reference sequence). The CDR3 loop reads CASSAAKSGANVLTF. The CDR3 DNA is TGTGCCAGCAGCGCGGCGAAGTCTGGGGCCAACGTCCTGACTTTC.

The rearrangement links TRBV2 to TRBJ2-2; unclear D gene. CDR3 size: 13 residues. Per germline, CDR1 SNHLY and CDR2 FYNNEI. V was trimmed by 7 bases and J by 1 base, leaving 7 bases between them. In nucleotides, the CDR3 is TGTGCCAGCAATCCCCTGAACACCGGGGAGCTGTTTTTT. It is translated as CASNPLNTGELFF. The full variable domain, its missing parts supplied by reference TRBV2 and TRBJ2-2, is EPEVTQTPSHQVTQMGQEVILRCVPISNHLYFYWYRQILGQKVEFLVSFYNNEISEKSEIFDDQFSVERPDGSNFTLKIRSTKLEDSAMYFCASNPLNTGELFFGEGSRLTVL.

This rearrangement joins TRBV20-1 to TRBJ2-1; TRBD2 agrees at 7 bases. CDR1 and CDR2 (germline): DFQATT, SNEGSKA (reference sequence). V gave up 6 bases and J gave up 5 bases; unmatched junction bases: 7. This CDR3 is built from 13 residues. The CDR3 region has the DNA TGCAGTGCGCGTAGCGGGTACGACAATGAGCAGTTCTTC. This sequence encodes CSARSGYDNEQFF.

V and J are TRBV7-2 and TRBJ1-5; no clear D gene. The V gene's germline CDR1 is SGHTA and CDR2 FQGNSA. The CDR3 sequence is 14 residues long. Trimming took 2 bases from V and 5 from J, leaving 10 bases between them. The CDR3 region has the DNA TGTGCCAGCAGCTTATCTGGAGGTTATCAGCCCCAGCATTTT. Translating it yields CASSLSGGYQPQHF.

The CDR3 nucleotides are TGCGCCAGCAGCGCACCGGGACTATCGTCCTACGAGCAGTACTTC. This sequence encodes CASSAPGLSSYEQYF. The chain has TRBV5-1 and TRBJ2-7, with 7 nucleotides matching TRBD2. The germline V gene has CDR1 SGHRS and CDR2 YFSETQ. V was pared by 4 bases and J by 1 base, with 8 bases of the junction left unmatched. The CDR3 is 15 residues long.

This clonotype was found a few times. This chain links TRBV7-6 with TRBJ2-7; D may be TRBD1 (5 bases). Trimming shortened V by 3 bases and J by 1 base, and 10 bases separated the two germline ends. The CDR3 spans 14 residues. CDR1 and CDR2 (germline): SGHVS, FNYEAQ. CDR3 in amino acids: CASSLITGSYEQYF. The CDR3 DNA is TGTGCCAGCAGCTTGATAACAGGATCCTACGAGCAGTACTTC.

This clonotype showed up just a few times. The V call is TRBV5-1, the J call TRBJ2-5, with 9 positions matching TRBD2. Germline V CDR1 and CDR2: SGHRS, YFSETQ. J was trimmed by 2 bases and V by 4 bases; bases with no gene match: 12. CDR3 length equals 17 residues. The CDR3 loop reads CASSRGQTSGQQETQYF. The CDR3 DNA reads as TGCGCCAGCAGCCGGGGGCAGACTAGCGGCCAGCAAGAGACCCAGTACTTC.

The rearrangement links TRBV29-1 to TRBJ2-1; 7 bases line up with TRBD1. Germline-derived CDR1 and CDR2 are SQVTM and ANQGSEA. The CDR3 is 14 residues long. Trimming took 7 bases from V and 9 from J; bases not matched to a gene: 15. The CDR3 DNA is TGCAGCGCATTAATACAGGGGCGGTCAGGTGAGCAGTTCTTC. Translating gives CSALIQGRSGEQFF.

The rearrangement links TRBV7-9 to TRBJ2-1; D is unclear. V lost 11 bases and J lost 13, with 48 bases in between. The CDR3 consists of 21 residues. From germline, CDR1 is SEHNR and CDR2 FQNEAQ (reference sequence). The CDR3 DNA reads as TGTGCCTCGGCCACCTTCTGGCAGAACCCCCGCAACCACTTCCGCTGTCAAGTCCAGTTCTTC. This sequence encodes CASATFWQNPRNHFRCQVQFF.

The V gene is TRBV16, the J gene TRBJ2-1; tentatively, D is TRBD1 or TRBD2 (5 bases each). Germline CDR1 is KGHSY and CDR2 is FQNENV. Between the trimmed V and J ends, which lost 2 bases and 6 bases, there was a span of 17 bases. The CDR3 consists of 16 residues. The CDR3 spells CASSQVRGRGRNEQFF. DNA of the CDR3: TGTGCCAGCAGCCAAGTACGGGGCCGGGGCCGCAATGAGCAGTTCTTC.

This clonotype was detected only a few times. V usage is TRBV6-6 and J usage is TRBJ1-1; 12 nucleotides line up with TRBD1. Germline CDR1 MNHNY, CDR2 SVGAGI (reference sequence). This CDR3 is built from 15 residues. Trimming cost V 5 bases and J 6 bases; bases outside gene matches: 7. CDR3: CASSQPGQGAAEAFF. The CDR3 DNA reads TGTGCCAGCAGTCAACCGGGACAGGGGGCCGCTGAAGCTTTCTTT.

V gene TRBV24-1 combines with J gene TRBJ1-5; TRBD1 agrees at 7 bases. In germline, CDR1 is KGHDR, CDR2 SFDVKD. With 5 bases clipped from V and 1 base from J, the junction kept 4 bases outside the gene matches. The CDR3 spans 15 residues. CDR3 sequence (DNA): TGTGCCACCAGTGCAGGGGGAGGAAGCAATCAGCCCCAGCATTTT. This translates into CATSAGGGSNQPQHF.

This clonotype was counted between two and nine times. This chain uses TRBV13 with TRBJ2-7; 9 nucleotides align to TRBD1. The CDR3 is 14 residues long. J was trimmed by 3 bases and V by 4 bases; bases with no gene match: 4. Germline CDR1 and CDR2: PRHDT and FYEKMQ (reference sequence). The CDR3 protein is CASSSEDRGYEQYF. The CDR3 DNA reads as TGTGCCAGCAGCTCAGAGGACAGGGGCTACGAGCAGTACTTC.

This clonotype has ten or more counts. The chain has TRBV6-5 and TRBJ2-6, with D perhaps matching TRBD1 or TRBD2 (5 bases each). Per the germline V gene, CDR1 is MNHEY and CDR2 is SVGAGI. V was pared by 6 bases and J by 0 bases, with 6 bases between. This CDR3 region has 14 residues. CDR3 region: CASSGASGANVLTF. The CDR3 DNA follows: TGTGCCAGCAGCGGGGCCTCTGGGGCCAACGTCCTGACTTTC.

This clonotype was observed a handful of times. The chain employs TRBV4-2 and TRBJ2-5, with 8 bases identical to TRBD2. This CDR3 is built from 18 residues. Germline V gene data show CDR1 as LGHNA and CDR2 as YNFKEQ. V gave up 2 bases and J gave up 1 base; unmatched junction bases: 12. For the CDR3, the DNA is TGTGCCAGCAGCCAATACGGTCCGGGGGGGCTTCTCCAAGAGACCCAGTACTTC. Its protein product is CASSQYGPGGLLQETQYF.

The chain carries TRBV2 and TRBJ2-1; 9 nucleotides align to TRBD2. Germline assignment: CDR1 SNHLY and CDR2 FYNNEI. V was pared by 7 bases and J by 4 bases, with 14 bases of the junction left unmatched. The CDR3 is made up of 17 amino acids. The CDR3 DNA sequence: TGTGCCAGCAACACGGACTCGCTAGCGGGGACTTACAATGAGCAGTTCTTC. This codes for CASNTDSLAGTYNEQFF.

This clonotype was recorded many times. The chain links TRBV7-3 to TRBJ1-5; a possible D gene is TRBD1 (5 bases). The CDR3 runs to 14 residues. The V and J ends lost 6 bases and 7 bases respectively, with 16 bases between them. Germline-derived CDR1 and CDR2 are SGHTA and FQGTGA. The CDR3 DNA follows: TGTGCCAGCAGACCAACAGGCCGAGGGCAGCCCCAGCATTTT. Residues: CASRPTGRGQPQHF.

This clonotype was found once. Possible read error: a much larger clone is one base away. V usage is TRBV10-3 and J usage is TRBJ2-5; 7 bases align to TRBD1. The CDR3 has 13 residues. Per germline, CDR1 ENHRY and CDR2 SYGVKD. CDR3 amino acids: CALSRQGEETQYF. CDR3 nucleotides: TGTGCCCTCAGCCGACAGGGCGAAGAGACCCAGTACTTC.